This TCR beta chain comes out of a study of T cell repertoires in cytomegalovirus infection. TCRdb used MiXCR to reprocess the reads, holding one entry per CDR3 protein. The sample shows about 150,000 distinct CDR3 sequences, about 31% of them seen only once. This clonotype was observed many times. Its target is unknown. Trimming took 2 bases from V and 2 from J, leaving 13 bases between them. This CDR3 comprises 16 residues. Germline loops: CDR1 SGHTA, CDR2 FQGNSA. Study-level results: What dominated the ex vivo response were HLA-C-restricted CMV-specific TCR beta clonotypes.

The sequence was obtained from a human donor in good health (CMV status not recorded). Some clones in this sample may be carry-over from other donors' samples. Sequencing used CD8+ T cells from cultured PBMCs, obtained from culture after CMV antigen stimulation. This chain uses TRBV7-2 with TRBJ2-1; the D gene is possibly TRBD2 (7 bases). CDR3 protein: CASSLFGGGAYNEQFF. DNA for the CDR3: TGTGCCAGCAGCTTATTCGGAGGGGGGGCCTACAATGAGCAGTTCTTC.